A selection of T cell receptor beta chains follows, all from one sample in a study of blood T cell repertoires in COVID-19. Profiling relied on immunoSEQ multiplex PCR, and the TCRdb table lists in-frame clones only, not all of them. The top ten hold 1% to 1.5% of the sample, which has about 81,000 clones, around 89% seen once. Sequenced sample: PBMCs or T cells enriched from blood (not recorded which). These receptor sequences come from a woman in her forties or fifties with acute COVID-19. The CDR3 runs from the conserved cysteine through the conserved F or W. A D gene is named only where the DNA matches it firmly. Not all rows give a size; the values are once, few, many and, for expanded clones, a class.

V gene	D gene	CDR3 length	J gene	clone size	CDR3 protein	CDR3 DNA
TRBV30	TRBD2	15	TRBJ2-4	NA	CAWSVLGGSKNIQYF	TGTGCCTGGAGTGTTTTGGGGGGGTCCAAAAACATTCAGTACTTC
TRBV4-2	TRBD2	16	TRBJ2-3	many	CASSQTLAGGTDTQYF	TGTGCCAGCAGCCAAACCTTAGCGGGAGGCACAGATACGCAGTATTTT
TRBV5-4	TRBD1	17	TRBJ2-3	NA	CASTGTARTDSRDTQYF	TGTGCCAGCACCGGGACAGCCCGTACGGATTCTAGAGATACGCAGTATTTT
TRBV11-3	TRBD1	14	TRBJ1-2	NA	CASSLGGGVYGYTF	TGTGCCAGCAGCCTTGGAGGGGGCGTCTATGGCTACACCTTC
TRBV7-2	TRBD2	16	TRBJ2-2	once	CASSVIAGPNTGELFF	TGTGCCAGCAGCGTGATAGCGGGCCCGAACACCGGGGAGCTGTTTTTT
TRBV7-9	TRBD1	16	TRBJ2-2	few	CASSPPTGGFTGELFF	TGTGCCAGCAGCCCACCCACAGGGGGTTTTACCGGGGAGCTGTTTTTT
TRBV19	TRBD1	16	TRBJ1-4	NA	CASSFPQGAANEKLFF	TGTGCCAGTAGTTTTCCACAGGGGGCGGCTAATGAAAAACTGTTTTTT
TRBV11-2	NA	14	TRBJ1-3	NA	CASTLTGSGHTIYF	TGTGCCAGCACCCTCACAGGGTCCGGACACACCATATATTTT
TRBV6-5	NA	12	TRBJ1-6	once	CASSLRNSPLHF	TGTGCCAGCAGCCTCAGGAATTCACCCCTCCACTTT
TRBV19	NA	16	TRBJ1-5	NA	CASSIVAGDLRQPQHF	TGTGCCAGTAGTATAGTTGCAGGGGATCTTAGGCAGCCCCAGCATTTT
TRBV9	NA	14	TRBJ2-7	few	CASSVRYENYEQYF	TGTGCCAGCAGCGTACGGTATGAGAACTACGAGCAGTACTTC
TRBV11-3	NA	15	TRBJ2-1	NA	CASSSVSGNYNEQFF	TGTGCCAGCAGCTCGGTATCAGGGAATTACAATGAGCAGTTCTTC
TRBV7-8	NA	14	TRBJ1-1	NA	CASSAQGGATEAFF	TGTGCCAGCAGCGCGCAAGGGGGGGCAACTGAAGCTTTCTTT
TRBV7-8	TRBD2	18	TRBJ2-1	NA	CASSLATGLAGPYNEQFF	TGTGCCAGCAGCTTAGCCACGGGACTAGCGGGACCCTACAATGAGCAGTTCTTC
TRBV28	NA	14	TRBJ1-6	NA	CASSFPSRGSPLHF	TGTGCCAGCAGTTTCCCGTCGCGGGGATCACCCCTCCACTTT
TRBV30	TRBD1	14	TRBJ2-2	NA	CAWSGDREAGELFF	TGTGCCTGGAGTGGGGACAGGGAGGCCGGGGAGCTGTTTTTT
TRBV27	TRBD1	15	TRBJ1-6	NA	CASSLAGGAYSPLHF	TGTGCCAGCAGTTTGGCAGGGGGCGCATATTCACCCCTCCACTTT
TRBV5-1	NA	16	TRBJ2-2	NA	CASSLGREFDTGELFF	TGCGCCAGCAGTCTCGGCCGGGAATTCGACACCGGGGAGCTGTTTTTT
TRBV7-9	TRBD1	15	TRBJ1-2	NA	CASSFGTGEVYGYTF	TGTGCCAGCAGCTTTGGGACAGGGGAAGTCTATGGCTACACCTTC
TRBV2	NA	15	TRBJ1-3	NA	CASSLDGTVENTIYF	TGTGCCAGCAGCCTCGACGGGACTGTGGAAAACACCATATATTTT
TRBV7-8	TRBD1	18	TRBJ2-5	NA	CASSPTSPKTGGGETQYF	TGTGCCAGCAGCCCCACATCGCCCAAGACAGGGGGCGGGGAGACCCAGTACTTC
TRBV11-3	TRBD2	20	TRBJ2-3	NA	CASSLEGTSGRRGVTDTQYF	TGTGCCAGCAGCTTAGAAGGGACTAGCGGGAGGAGAGGGGTCACAGATACGCAGTATTTT
TRBV18	NA	14	TRBJ1-1	NA	CASSPQNTNTEAFF	TGTGCCAGCTCGCCACAGAACACGAACACTGAAGCTTTCTTT
TRBV27	NA	16	TRBJ1-6	once	CASAPGTHSYNSPLHF	TGTGCCAGCGCCCCGGGGACACACTCCTATAATTCACCCCTCCACTTT
TRBV4-2	TRBD1	17	TRBJ1-5	NA	CASSHEKSGTGKQPQHF	TGTGCCAGCAGCCATGAAAAATCCGGGACAGGGAAGCAGCCCCAGCATTTT
TRBV3-1/TRBV3-2	TRBD1	13	TRBJ1-2	NA	CASSFGQGHGYTF	TGTGCCAGCAGCTTCGGACAGGGCCATGGCTACACCTTC
TRBV7-9	NA	19	TRBJ2-1	NA	CASSLARSSGRYTSNEQFF	TGTGCCAGCAGCTTAGCGCGGAGTAGCGGACGATATACCAGCAATGAGCAGTTCTTC
TRBV10-2	NA	12	TRBJ2-7	NA	CASSESTVEQYF	TGCGCCAGCAGTGAGTCGACAGTCGAGCAGTACTTC
TRBV6-4	TRBD2	16	TRBJ2-2	NA	CASSVLAGGPTGELFF	TGTGCCAGCAGTGTACTAGCGGGAGGGCCCACCGGGGAGCTGTTTTTT
TRBV7-2	TRBD2	15	TRBJ2-1	NA	CASSFRTSGMDEQFF	TGTGCCAGCAGCTTCAGGACTAGCGGGATGGATGAGCAGTTCTTC
TRBV18	NA	13	TRBJ1-1	NA	CASSQGLLTEAFF	TGTGCCAGCTCACAGGGACTTCTCACTGAAGCTTTCTTT
TRBV5-6	NA	14	TRBJ1-3	NA	CASSEGLAGNTIYF	TGTGCCAGCAGCGAGGGACTTGCCGGAAACACCATATATTTT
TRBV18	NA	14	TRBJ2-3	NA	CASSPIGATDTQYF	TGTGCCAGCTCACCAATAGGGGCAACAGATACGCAGTATTTT
TRBV3-1/TRBV3-2	TRBD2	14	TRBJ2-7	NA	CASSQMTSGGEQYF	TGTGCCAGCAGCCAGATGACTAGCGGAGGGGAGCAGTACTTC
TRBV27	TRBD2	13	TRBJ2-1	NA	CASSLGGVNEQFF	TGTGCCAGCAGTTTAGGGGGGGTAAATGAGCAGTTCTTC
TRBV27	TRBD1	16	TRBJ2-1	NA	CASIPTGSSSYNEQFF	TGTGCCAGCATCCCGACAGGGTCGAGCTCCTACAATGAGCAGTTCTTC
TRBV5-1	NA	13	TRBJ1-1	few	CASRLDSNTEAFF	TGCGCCAGCAGACTTGACAGTAACACTGAAGCTTTCTTT
TRBV9	TRBD2	14	TRBJ2-3	NA	CASSAGTSPDTQYF	TGTGCCAGCAGCGCCGGGACTAGCCCAGATACGCAGTATTTT
TRBV19	NA	13	TRBJ2-7	NA	CASIAPGSYEQYF	TGTGCCAGTATTGCGCCAGGCTCCTACGAGCAGTACTTC
TRBV3-1/TRBV3-2	NA	11	TRBJ2-7	NA	CASRIDRKQYF	TGTGCCAGCAGGATCGACAGGAAGCAGTACTTC
TRBV11-2	TRBD2	16	TRBJ2-3	once	CASSLDTSGGTDTQYF	TGTGCCAGCAGCTTAGATACGAGCGGGGGCACAGATACGCAGTATTTT
TRBV18	TRBD1	15	TRBJ2-7	NA	CASSPPLRTGHEQYF	TGTGCCAGCTCACCACCGCTGAGGACAGGGCACGAGCAGTACTTC
TRBV2	TRBD1	13	TRBJ1-1	NA	CASRQGEVTEAFF	TGTGCCAGCCGCCAGGGGGAAGTCACTGAAGCTTTCTTT
TRBV7-2	NA	12	TRBJ2-5	NA	CASSLAGVVQYF	TGTGCCAGCAGCTTAGCGGGAGTGGTCCAGTACTTC
TRBV27	TRBD2	15	TRBJ2-1	once	CASSPGTSDDNEQFF	TGTGCCAGCAGCCCGGGGACTAGCGACGACAATGAGCAGTTCTTC
TRBV7-9	NA	15	TRBJ1-1	NA	CASSLVGTPNTEAFF	TGTGCCAGCAGCCTCGTCGGGACACCAAACACTGAAGCTTTCTTT
TRBV2	NA	14	TRBJ2-1	once	CASTGLFESNEQFF	TGTGCCAGCACTGGGCTATTCGAGAGCAATGAGCAGTTCTTC
TRBV5-1	NA	16	TRBJ1-5	NA	CASSLDQVDSNQPQHF	TGCGCCAGCAGCTTGGACCAGGTCGATAGCAATCAGCCCCAGCATTTT
TRBV5-1	TRBD2	14	TRBJ2-1	NA	CASSPEREYNEQFF	TGCGCCAGCAGCCCAGAGCGGGAGTACAATGAGCAGTTCTTC
TRBV7-9	NA	17	TRBJ1-1	NA	CASSLSSPFVGGTEAFF	TGTGCCAGCAGCTTATCCTCCCCGTTTGTGGGGGGCACTGAAGCTTTCTTT